These 7 T cell receptor beta chains originate from one sample sequenced in a study of CD8 T cells in ankylosing spondylitis. Study-wide results and limits: A motif in TCR beta, a set of seven to nine highly homologous variants, appeared characteristic of ankylosing spondylitis blood.

What these receptors recognize is not known. TCRdb fed the 5' RACE reads into MiXCR, producing one record per CDR3 protein. The table includes some 800,000 distinct CDR3 sequences, 12% detected once. The sample comprised blood, either unsorted or a sorted T cell fraction (not recorded which). The receptors originated from a male donor with ankylosing spondylitis.

This clonotype was recorded many times. The V gene is TRBV27, the J gene TRBJ2-7; a possible D gene is TRBD2 (6 bases). CDR1 and CDR2 (germline): MNHEY, SMNVEV (reference sequence). The V gene lost 3 bases and the J gene lost 4 bases, with 13 bases spanning the gap. This CDR3 has 14 residues. CDR3 sequence (DNA): TGTGCCAGCAGTTTCGCCGGAGGGCCATACGAGCAGTACTTC. Amino acid sequence: CASSFAGGPYEQYF.

This clonotype was counted only a few times. The V gene is TRBV4-2, the J gene TRBJ2-2; 8 positions match TRBD1. With 1 base clipped from V and 4 bases from J, the junction kept 2 bases outside the gene matches. The CDR3 is 15 residues long. CDR1 and CDR2 from the germline V gene are LGHNA and YNFKEQ. The CDR3, as DNA: TGTGCCAGCAGCCAAGGGACAGGGACCACCGGGGAGCTGTTTTTT. Translating gives CASSQGTGTTGELFF.

In its sample, this clonotype was seen many times. This rearrangement joins TRBV6-1 to TRBJ1-4; a possible D gene is TRBD1 (5 bases). The CDR3 covers 15 residues. Trimming took off 6 bases at V and 8 bases at J, with 19 bases between the two ends. Germline values: CDR1 MNHNS, CDR2 SASEGT. The CDR3 here is CASRSSGDGYEKLFF. Here the CDR3 DNA reads TGTGCCAGCAGGAGCAGCGGGGACGGATACGAAAAACTGTTTTTT.

This chain links TRBV18 with TRBJ2-7; D remains ambiguous. The CDR3 extends over 13 amino acids. The germline V and J ends were trimmed by 1 base and 3 bases, with 7 bases remaining between them. From germline, CDR1 is KGHSH and CDR2 LQKENI. The CDR3 DNA reads as TGTGCCAGCTCACCACAACAGAACTACGAGCAGTACTTC. This gives the protein CASSPQQNYEQYF.

This clonotype was observed at least ten times. The V and J genes are TRBV12-3 or TRBV12-4 and TRBJ1-1; 10 bases are a match to TRBD1. The CDR3 contains 15 residues. V shed 5 bases and J 5 bases; nucleotides not matched to a gene: 8. The CDR3 protein is CASSRRQGAQTEAFF. The CDR3 nucleotides are TGTGCCAGCAGTCGTCGACAGGGGGCGCAGACTGAAGCTTTCTTT.

This clonotype was counted between two and nine times. The chain carries TRBV12-3 or TRBV12-4 and TRBJ1-5, with 7 bases fitting TRBD1. The CDR3 totals 14 residues. The V and J ends lost 6 bases and 10 bases, in that order; junction bases with no gene match: 12. The CDR3 bases are TGTGCCAGCAGAGGGGACAGCAGGATCAGCCCCCAGCATTTT. This translates into CASRGDSRISPQHF.

This clonotype showed up just a few times. This chain uses TRBV18 with TRBJ2-5; 8 nucleotides match TRBD1. V was pared by 2 bases and J by 5 bases, with 7 bases of the junction left unmatched. The CDR3 spans 15 residues. Germline CDR1 is KGHSH and CDR2 is LQKENI. The CDR3 protein is CASSPWDRRAETQYF. The CDR3 nucleotides are TGTGCCAGCTCACCATGGGACAGGCGCGCGGAGACCCAGTACTTC.